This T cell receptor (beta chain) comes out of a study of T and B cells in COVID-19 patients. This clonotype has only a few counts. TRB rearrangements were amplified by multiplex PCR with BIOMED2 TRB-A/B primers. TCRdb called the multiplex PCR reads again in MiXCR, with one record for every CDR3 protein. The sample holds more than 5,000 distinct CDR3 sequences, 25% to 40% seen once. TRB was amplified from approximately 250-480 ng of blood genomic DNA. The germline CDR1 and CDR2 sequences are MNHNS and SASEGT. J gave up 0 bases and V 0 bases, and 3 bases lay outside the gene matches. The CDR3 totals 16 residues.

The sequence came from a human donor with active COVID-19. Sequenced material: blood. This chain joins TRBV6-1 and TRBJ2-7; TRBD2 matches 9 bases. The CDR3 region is CASSEAFSGSSYEQYF. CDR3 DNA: TGTGCCAGCAGTGAAGCGTTTAGCGGGAGCTCCTACGAGCAGTACTTC.